A selection of T cell receptor beta chains follows, all from one sample in a study of blood T cell repertoires in COVID-19. Profiling relied on immunoSEQ multiplex PCR, and the TCRdb table lists in-frame clones only, not all of them. Of around 500,000 clones in the sample, roughly 85% were seen once. The specimen sequenced was peripheral blood. These receptors came from a human donor in a cohort sampled during active COVID-19. CDR3s leave out the opening cysteine and the closing phenylalanine or tryptophan. Each record gives: V gene, CDR3 protein.

>TRBV2
ATVQGREPYNEQF
>TRBV5-4
ASSFETQPQH
>TRBV9
ASSAQNEDTEAF
>TRBV28
ASSSRTTGSYNEQF
>TRBV18
ASSPSQGDIQY
>TRBV7-9
ASSLWRGGIYNSPLH
>TRBV7-3
ASSSHSNEQF
>TRBV28
ASAGTGGYWNTEAF
>TRBV5-4
ASSTPSRTGDHEQY
>TRBV24-1
ATSSRGANEKLF
>TRBV24-1
ATRPGQGAGETQY
>TRBV9
ASSFGLAGPFKETQY
>TRBV28
ASSPTSGQETQY
>TRBV20-1
SASPNLGQSSYEQY
>TRBV19
ASSTLTGSYNEQY
>TRBV19
ASTDYNSPLH
>TRBV28
ASRYSGGDTQY
>TRBV6-5
ASRSGTSVNNEQF
>TRBV7-8
ASSLEGVQDSYNEQF
>TRBV27
ASSLGPMRMNEQF
>TRBV7-3
ASSLGLAGDRTGELF
>TRBV4-3
ASSQGLSGRTGELF
>TRBV19
ASSSQTISYNEQF
>TRBV12-3/TRBV12-4
ASSLGANTEAF
>TRBV29-1
SVQRQYNEQF
>TRBV29-1
SVEDPAGKSSYNEQF
>TRBV24-1
ATSDSRGSYGYT
>TRBV7-2
ASSKDRVGSPLH
>TRBV6-6
ASSYLRGPIGYT
>TRBV6-6
ASSSTLLESSEQF
>TRBV7-2
ASSQQGSDEKLF